The subject of this entry is one T cell receptor (beta chain). PCR was performed a second time for about 6 to 12 cycles using a sample-barcoded 5' primer and a J-beta primer mix. TCRdb recomputed calls from the 5' RACE reads with MiXCR, one row per CDR3 protein. Of 540,000 or so distinct CDR3 sequences in the sample, more than 45% are singletons; the top ten hold roughly 24%. This record comes from a study of blood T cells in healthy people across ages. About the study: For every two T cells, template switching captured about one barcoded beta molecule.

The receptor was derived from a man older than 75 in good health. The sample comprised blood.

The CDR3 DNA follows: TGTGCCAGCGGAGATACAGGGGGGGAAGAGACCCAGTACTTC. Residues: CASGDTGGEETQYF. This rearrangement joins TRBV12-3 or TRBV12-4 to TRBJ2-5; maybe TRBD1 (8 bases). This CDR3 region has 14 residues. V lost 8 bases, J lost 3 bases, and 16 bases lay in between.